This is a list of T cell receptor beta chains from one sample in a study of T-cell reconstitution after alpha-beta-depleted transplantation in children. Using its own MiXCR run on the PCR reads, TCRdb lists one record per CDR3 protein. The sample carries fewer than 1 million distinct CDR3 sequences, 16% recorded once. Source: PBMCs, mostly from graft donor cells, taken 360 days after TCRalphabeta/CD19-depleted stem cell transplant. The receptors stem from a male patient younger than 18 who had a stem cell transplant for acute lymphoblastic leukemia, so the T cells may come from the graft donor. The CDR3 runs from the conserved cysteine through the conserved F or W.

V,length,CDR3
TRBV25-1,13,CASNPTGGYGYTF
TRBV12-3/TRBV12-4,12,CASRLRQETQYF
TRBV7-7,18,CASSLRAGAWTNTGELFF
TRBV7-6,20,CASSLEGPGLAGGKGYEQYF
TRBV30,14,CAWSRTGFGNTIYF
TRBV9,17,CASSVDLAGLWVDEQFF
TRBV5-1,14,CASSLDAGEIEQYF
TRBV27,14,CASSLIPGSYGYTF
TRBV7-6,16,CASSLSSALVEETQYF
TRBV9,13,CASSLGGGTEAYF
TRBV15,15,CATSRDQGSGNTIYF
TRBV5-1,17,CASSLPGTSGGTDTQYF
TRBV4-1,12,CASSLLGNIQYF
TRBV9,15,CASSVGRSGANVLTF
TRBV5-1,15,CASSLGTGPLNEQYF
TRBV10-3,15,CAISAYPATNEKLFF
TRBV4-1,15,CASSPDRDRYDGYTF
TRBV7-9,13,CASSFPSSETQYF
TRBV9,17,CASSVDFQGAKSYEQYF
TRBV5-1,13,CASSLDPFYEQYF
TRBV7-8,17,CASSLGVRGGPHYEQYF
TRBV5-1,14,CASSFSTPNYGYTF
TRBV24-1,15,CATRYSAGGGETQYF
TRBV3-1,16,CASSQEVGLAADTQYF